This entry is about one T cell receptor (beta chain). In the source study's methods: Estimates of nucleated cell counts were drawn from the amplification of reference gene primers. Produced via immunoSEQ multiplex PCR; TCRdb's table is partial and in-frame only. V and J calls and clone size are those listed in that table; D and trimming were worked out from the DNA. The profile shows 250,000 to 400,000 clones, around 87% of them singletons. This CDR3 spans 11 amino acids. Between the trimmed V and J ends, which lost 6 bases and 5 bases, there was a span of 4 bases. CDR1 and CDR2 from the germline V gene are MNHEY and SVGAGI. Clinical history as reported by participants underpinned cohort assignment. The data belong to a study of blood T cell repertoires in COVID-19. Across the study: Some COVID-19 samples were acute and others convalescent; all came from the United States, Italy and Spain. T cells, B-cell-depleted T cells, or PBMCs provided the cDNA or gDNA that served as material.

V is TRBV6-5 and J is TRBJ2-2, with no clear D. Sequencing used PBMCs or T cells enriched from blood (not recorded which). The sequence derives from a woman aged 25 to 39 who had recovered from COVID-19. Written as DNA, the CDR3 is TGTGCCAGCAGCGGGACCGGGGAGCTGTTTTTT. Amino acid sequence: CASSGTGELFF.